A single sample is the source of the 10 T cell receptor beta chains below, sequenced in a study of T cell repertoires in cytomegalovirus infection. Each CDR3 protein is one row after TCRdb ran MiXCR on the reads. Among under 800,000 distinct CDR3 sequences, roughly 24% were seen once, and the ten largest hold 8%. Sequencing was done on a sample of CD8+ T cells from PBMCs. The source is a human donor in good health (CMV status not recorded). Some clones in this sample may be carry-over from other donors' samples.

This clonotype has ten or more counts. This chain connects TRBV6-1 to TRBJ2-1; D unresolved. V was clipped by 5 bases and J by 2 bases, with 13 bases between them. CDR3 length equals 15 residues. Looked up from germline, CDR1 is MNHNS and CDR2 is SASEGT. The CDR3 region is CASSPHTQPYNEQFF. CDR3 in DNA: TGTGCCAGCAGTCCTCACACCCAGCCCTACAATGAGCAGTTCTTC.

This clonotype turned up a few times. The chain uses TRBV13 and TRBJ2-1; a possible D gene is TRBD2 (6 bases). V gave up 6 bases and J gave up 4 bases, with 10 bases separating them. This CDR3 spans 13 amino acids. From germline, CDR1 is PRHDT and CDR2 FYEKMQ (reference sequence). The CDR3 DNA reads TGTGCCAGCAGGCGGGGCGCGTACAATGAGCAGTTCTTC. Protein sequence: CASRRGAYNEQFF.

There are many counts of this clonotype. This chain's CDR3 is CASSLAGTEAFF. In DNA form, the CDR3 reads TGTGCCAGCAGCTTAGCGGGAACTGAAGCTTTCTTT. The V gene is TRBV7-9, the J gene TRBJ1-1, with D uncertain. Deletions cut 0 bases from V and 5 bases from J, with 4 bases between. This CDR3 comprises 12 residues. CDR1 and CDR2 (germline): SEHNR, FQNEAQ (reference sequence).

This clonotype was observed at least ten times. This rearrangement joins TRBV12-3 or TRBV12-4 to TRBJ2-5, with 11 bases aligning to TRBD2. This CDR3 region has 16 residues. Losses at the gene ends were 4 bases for V and 5 bases for J; bases not matched to a gene: 9. For the CDR3, the DNA is TGTGCCAGCAGTTCGACTAGCGGGGCCTCAGGGGAGACCCAGTACTTC. It specifies CASSSTSGASGETQYF.

This clonotype was found a few times. The rearrangement uses TRBV7-2 and TRBJ1-1; TRBD1 is a possible D gene (6 bases). V was cut by 4 bases and J by 3 bases, with 21 bases left in between. The CDR3 totals 17 residues. Germline-derived CDR1 and CDR2 are SGHTA and FQGNSA. The CDR3 nucleotides are TGTGCCAGCAGCTCCCACCCGGGTGGGGGGCTGGACACTGAAGCTTTCTTT. It translates to CASSSHPGGGLDTEAFF.

This clonotype was seen only a few times. The genes are TRBV20-1 and TRBJ1-5, with a tentative D call TRBD1 (5 bases). CDR3 length equals 13 residues. CDR1 is DFQATT, CDR2 SNEGSKA, per germline (reference sequence). V dropped 0 bases and J dropped 9 bases, with 12 bases sitting between them. The CDR3 DNA follows: TGCAGTGCTAGAGATGAATGGGGGACGCCCCAGCATTTT. This encodes CSARDEWGTPQHF.

V is TRBV20-1 and J is TRBJ2-2, with 10 bases fitting TRBD1. The CDR3 runs 14 residues. V lost 5 bases to trimming and J lost 4 bases; unmatched junction nucleotides: 4. Germline CDR1 DFQATT, CDR2 SNEGSKA (reference sequence). The CDR3 nucleotides are TGCAGTGCTCCCGACAGGGGGCTCACCGGGGAGCTGTTTTTT. As protein: CSAPDRGLTGELFF.

The V and J genes are TRBV12-3 or TRBV12-4 and TRBJ2-7; 8 nucleotides match TRBD2. The CDR3 has 16 amino acids. V gave up 3 bases and J gave up 4 bases; unmatched junction bases: 11. In nucleotides, the CDR3 is TGTGCCAGCAGTTTCTCGGGAGGGCGGGGGGAATACGAGCAGTACTTC. This sequence encodes CASSFSGGRGEYEQYF.

This clonotype was seen a few times. This chain uses TRBV7-9 with TRBJ2-2, with 8 nucleotides matching TRBD1. This CDR3 is built from 14 residues. The ends lost 9 bases at V and 0 bases at J; junction bases unmatched: 3. Germline assignment: CDR1 SEHNR and CDR2 FQNEAQ (reference sequence). The CDR3 is CARTGDSNTGELFF. In nucleotides, the CDR3 is TGTGCCAGGACAGGGGATTCGAACACCGGGGAGCTGTTTTTT.

This clonotype was found many times. The chain couples TRBV23-1 to TRBJ2-2; D is perhaps TRBD2 (5 bases). TRBV23-1 belongs to the ORF category, with a function that is uncertain. V was clipped by 7 bases and J by 6 bases, with 15 bases between them. The CDR3 covers 14 residues. The CDR3 is CASITRWSAGELFF. The DNA for the CDR3 is TGCGCCAGCATAACTAGATGGTCGGCCGGGGAGCTGTTTTTT.